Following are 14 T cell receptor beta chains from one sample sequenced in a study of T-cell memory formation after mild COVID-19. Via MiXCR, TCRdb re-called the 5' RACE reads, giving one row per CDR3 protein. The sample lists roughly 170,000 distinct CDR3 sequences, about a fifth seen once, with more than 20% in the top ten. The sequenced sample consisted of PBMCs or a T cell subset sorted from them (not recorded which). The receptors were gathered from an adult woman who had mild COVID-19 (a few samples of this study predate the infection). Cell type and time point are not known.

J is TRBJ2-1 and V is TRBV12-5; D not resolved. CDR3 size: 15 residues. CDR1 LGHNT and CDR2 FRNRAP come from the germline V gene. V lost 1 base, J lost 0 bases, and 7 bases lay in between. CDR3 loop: CASGLAWSSYNEQFF. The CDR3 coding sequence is TGTGCTAGTGGTTTGGCTTGGAGCTCCTACAATGAGCAGTTCTTC.

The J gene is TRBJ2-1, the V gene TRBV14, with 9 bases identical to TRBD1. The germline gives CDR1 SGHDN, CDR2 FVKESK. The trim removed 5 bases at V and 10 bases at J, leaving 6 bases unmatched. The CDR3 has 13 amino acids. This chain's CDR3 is CASSEVGQGEQFF. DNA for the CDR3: TGTGCCAGCAGCGAAGTGGGACAGGGAGAGCAGTTCTTC.

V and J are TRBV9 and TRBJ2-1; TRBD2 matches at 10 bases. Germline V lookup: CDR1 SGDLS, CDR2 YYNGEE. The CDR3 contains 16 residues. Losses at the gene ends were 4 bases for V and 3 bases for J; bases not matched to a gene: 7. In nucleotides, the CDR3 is TGTGCCAGCAGCCCTCCGGGACTAGCGAACTACAATGAGCAGTTCTTC. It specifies CASSPPGLANYNEQFF.

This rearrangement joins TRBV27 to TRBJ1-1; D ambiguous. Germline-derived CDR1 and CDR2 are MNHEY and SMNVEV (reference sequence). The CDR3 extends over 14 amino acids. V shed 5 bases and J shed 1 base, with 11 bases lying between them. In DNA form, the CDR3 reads TGTGCCAGCAGTCGGGTGACATGGAACACTGAAGCTTTCTTT. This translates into CASSRVTWNTEAFF.

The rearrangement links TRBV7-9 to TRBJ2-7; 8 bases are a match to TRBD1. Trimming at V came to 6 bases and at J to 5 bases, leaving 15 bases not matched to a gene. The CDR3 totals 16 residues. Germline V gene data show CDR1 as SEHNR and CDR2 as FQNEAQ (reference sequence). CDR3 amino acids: CASSLRLTGVVHEQYF. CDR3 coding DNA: TGTGCCAGCAGTCTCCGGTTGACAGGGGTAGTCCACGAGCAGTACTTC. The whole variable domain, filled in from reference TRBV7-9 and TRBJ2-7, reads DTGVSQNPRHKITKRGQNVTFRCDPISEHNRLYWYRQTLGQGPEFLTYFQNEAQLEKSRLLSDRFSAERPKGSFSTLEIQRTEQGDSAMYLCASSLRLTGVVHEQYFGPGTRLTVT.

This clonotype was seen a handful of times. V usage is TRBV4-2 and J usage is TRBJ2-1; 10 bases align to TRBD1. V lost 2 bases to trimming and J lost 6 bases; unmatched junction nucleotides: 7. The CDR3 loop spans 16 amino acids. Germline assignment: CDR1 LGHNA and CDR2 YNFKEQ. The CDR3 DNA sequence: TGTGCCAGCAGCCAACTGGGACAGGGGTTATTCAATGAGCAGTTCTTC. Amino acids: CASSQLGQGLFNEQFF.

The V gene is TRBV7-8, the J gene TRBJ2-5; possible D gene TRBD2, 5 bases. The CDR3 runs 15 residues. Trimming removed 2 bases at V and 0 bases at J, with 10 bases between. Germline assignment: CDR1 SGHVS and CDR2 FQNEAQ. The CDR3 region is CASSLSSGNQETQYF. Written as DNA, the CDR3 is TGTGCCAGCAGCTTAAGCTCGGGGAACCAAGAGACCCAGTACTTC.

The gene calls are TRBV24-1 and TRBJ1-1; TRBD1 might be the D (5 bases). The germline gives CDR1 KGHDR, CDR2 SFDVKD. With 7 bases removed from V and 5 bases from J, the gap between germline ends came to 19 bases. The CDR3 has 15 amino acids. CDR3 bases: TGTGCCACCAGCCCAGGGCCAGGGCCGAGGACTGAAGCTTTCTTT. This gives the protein CATSPGPGPRTEAFF.

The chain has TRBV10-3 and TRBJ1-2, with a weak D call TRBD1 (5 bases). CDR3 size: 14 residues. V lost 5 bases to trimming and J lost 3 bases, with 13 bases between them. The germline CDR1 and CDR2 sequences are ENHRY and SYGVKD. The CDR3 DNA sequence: TGTGCCATCAGTAAGACCGGGACCGACTATGGCTACACCTTC. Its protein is CAISKTGTDYGYTF.

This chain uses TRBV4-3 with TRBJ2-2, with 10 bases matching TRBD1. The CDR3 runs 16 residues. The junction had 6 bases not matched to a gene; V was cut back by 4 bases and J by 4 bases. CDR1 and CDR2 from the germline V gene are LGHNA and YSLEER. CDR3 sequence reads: CASSPRQGASTGELFF. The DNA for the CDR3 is TGCGCCAGCAGCCCGCGACAGGGGGCGAGCACCGGGGAGCTGTTTTTT.

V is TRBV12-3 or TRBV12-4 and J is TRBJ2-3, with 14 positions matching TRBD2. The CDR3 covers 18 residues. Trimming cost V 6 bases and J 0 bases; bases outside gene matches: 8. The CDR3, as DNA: TGTGCCAGCAGGCCCGGGACTAGCGGGGGCCCTAGCACAGATACGCAGTATTTT. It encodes CASRPGTSGGPSTDTQYF.

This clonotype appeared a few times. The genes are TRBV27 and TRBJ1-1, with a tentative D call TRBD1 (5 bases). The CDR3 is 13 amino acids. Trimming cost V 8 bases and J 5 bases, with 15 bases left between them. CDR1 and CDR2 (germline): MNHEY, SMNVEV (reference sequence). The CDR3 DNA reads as TGTGCCAGCTCCGACGGGGGAATGACTGAAGCTTTCTTT. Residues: CASSDGGMTEAFF.

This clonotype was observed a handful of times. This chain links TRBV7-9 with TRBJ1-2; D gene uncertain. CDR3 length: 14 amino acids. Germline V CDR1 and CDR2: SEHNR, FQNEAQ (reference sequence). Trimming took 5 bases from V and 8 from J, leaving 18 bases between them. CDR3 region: CASSHAVLGYGYTF. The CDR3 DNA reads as TGTGCCAGCAGCCATGCGGTGTTAGGTTACGGCTACACCTTC.

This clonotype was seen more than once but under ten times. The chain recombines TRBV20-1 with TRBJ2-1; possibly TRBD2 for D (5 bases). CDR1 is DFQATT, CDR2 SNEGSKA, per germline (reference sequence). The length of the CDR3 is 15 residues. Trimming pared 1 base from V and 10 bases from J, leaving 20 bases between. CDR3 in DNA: TGCAGTGCTAGAGGTCGCCTAGCCGTATTCGGGGAGCAGTTCTTC. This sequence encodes CSARGRLAVFGEQFF.